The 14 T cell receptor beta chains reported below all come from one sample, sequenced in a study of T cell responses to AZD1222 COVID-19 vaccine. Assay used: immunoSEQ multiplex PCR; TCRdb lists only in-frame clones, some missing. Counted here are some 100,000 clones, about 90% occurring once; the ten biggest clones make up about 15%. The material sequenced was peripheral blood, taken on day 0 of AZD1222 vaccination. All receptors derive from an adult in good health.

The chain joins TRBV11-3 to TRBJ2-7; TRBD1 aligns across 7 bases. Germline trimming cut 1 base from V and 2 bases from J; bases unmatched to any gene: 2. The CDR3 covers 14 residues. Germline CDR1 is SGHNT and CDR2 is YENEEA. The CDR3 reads CASSLAGTAYEQYF. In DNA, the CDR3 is TGTGCCAGCAGCTTAGCTGGGACAGCCTACGAGCAGTACTTC. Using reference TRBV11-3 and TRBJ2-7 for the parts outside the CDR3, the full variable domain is EAGVVQSPRYKIIEKKQPVAFWCNPISGHNTLYWYLQNLGQGPELLIRYENEEAVDDSQLPKDRFSAERLKGVDSTLKIQPAELGDSAVYLCASSLAGTAYEQYFGPGTRLTVT.

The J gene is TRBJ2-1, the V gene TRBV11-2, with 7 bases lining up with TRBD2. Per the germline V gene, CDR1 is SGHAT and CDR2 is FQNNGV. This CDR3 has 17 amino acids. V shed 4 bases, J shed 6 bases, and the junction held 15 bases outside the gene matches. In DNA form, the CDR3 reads TGTGCCAGCAGCTCCATAACCGGGACTATGGTCTCCAATGAGCAGTTCTTC. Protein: CASSSITGTMVSNEQFF.

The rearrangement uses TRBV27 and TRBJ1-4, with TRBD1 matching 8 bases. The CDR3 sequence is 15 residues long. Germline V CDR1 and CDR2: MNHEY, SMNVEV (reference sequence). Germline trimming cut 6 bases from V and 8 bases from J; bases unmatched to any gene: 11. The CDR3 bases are TGTGCCAGCAGAGCAGCAGGGGGCGTTGGGGAAAAACTGTTTTTT. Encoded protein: CASRAAGGVGEKLFF. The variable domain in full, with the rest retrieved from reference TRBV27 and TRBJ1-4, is EAQVTQNPRYLITVTGKKLTVTCSQNMNHEYMSWYRQDPGLGLRQIYYSMNVEVTDKGDVPEGYKVSRKEKRNFPLILESPSPNQTSLYFCASRAAGGVGEKLFFGSGTQLSVL.

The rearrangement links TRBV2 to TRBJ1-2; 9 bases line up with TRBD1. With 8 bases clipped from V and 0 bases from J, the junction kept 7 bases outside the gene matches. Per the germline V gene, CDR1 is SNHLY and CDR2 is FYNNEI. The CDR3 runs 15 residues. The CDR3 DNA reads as TGTGCCAGCGGGAACAGGGGGCAGACTAACTATGGCTACACCTTC. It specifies CASGNRGQTNYGYTF.

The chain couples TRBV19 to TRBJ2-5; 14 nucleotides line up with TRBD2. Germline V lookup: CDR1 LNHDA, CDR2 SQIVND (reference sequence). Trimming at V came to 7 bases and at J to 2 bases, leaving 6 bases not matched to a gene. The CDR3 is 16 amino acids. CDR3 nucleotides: TGTGCCAGTACGACTAGCGGGAGGGCTGGGCAAGAGACCCAGTACTTC. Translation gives CASTTSGRAGQETQYF.

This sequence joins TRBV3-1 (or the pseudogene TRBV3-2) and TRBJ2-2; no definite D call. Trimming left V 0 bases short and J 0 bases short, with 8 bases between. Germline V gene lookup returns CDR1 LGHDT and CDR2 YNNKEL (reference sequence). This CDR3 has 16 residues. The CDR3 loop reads CASSQDLSTNTGELFF. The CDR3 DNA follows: TGTGCCAGCAGCCAAGATCTGAGTACGAACACCGGGGAGCTGTTTTTT.

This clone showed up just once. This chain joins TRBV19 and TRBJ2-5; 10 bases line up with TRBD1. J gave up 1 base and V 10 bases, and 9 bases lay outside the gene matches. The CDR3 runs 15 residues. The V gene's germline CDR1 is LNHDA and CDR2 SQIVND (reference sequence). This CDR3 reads CATQLGTGAQETQYF. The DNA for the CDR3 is TGTGCCACCCAACTCGGGACAGGGGCCCAAGAGACCCAGTACTTC.

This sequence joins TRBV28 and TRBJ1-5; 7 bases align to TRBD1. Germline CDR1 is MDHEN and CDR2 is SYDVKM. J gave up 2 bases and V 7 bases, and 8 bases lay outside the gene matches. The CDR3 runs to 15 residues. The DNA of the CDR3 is TGTGCCAGCACCTCTACAGGGGTTGGCAATCAGCCCCAGCATTTT. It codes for CASTSTGVGNQPQHF.

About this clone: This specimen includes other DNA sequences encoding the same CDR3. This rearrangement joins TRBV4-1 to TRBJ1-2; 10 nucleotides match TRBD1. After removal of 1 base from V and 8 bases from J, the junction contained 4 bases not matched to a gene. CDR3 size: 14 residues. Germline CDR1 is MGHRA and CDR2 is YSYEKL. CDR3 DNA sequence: TGCGCCAGCAGCCAAGGACAGGGGGCAAGGGGCTACACCTTC. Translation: CASSQGQGARGYTF.

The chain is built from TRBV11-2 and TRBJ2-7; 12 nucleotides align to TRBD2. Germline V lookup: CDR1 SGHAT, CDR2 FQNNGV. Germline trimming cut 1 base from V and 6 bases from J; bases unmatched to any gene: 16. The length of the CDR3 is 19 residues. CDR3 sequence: CASSLGRLLAGGSPTEQYF. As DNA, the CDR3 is TGTGCCAGCAGCTTAGGCCGCCTACTAGCGGGAGGTTCGCCTACCGAGCAGTACTTC.

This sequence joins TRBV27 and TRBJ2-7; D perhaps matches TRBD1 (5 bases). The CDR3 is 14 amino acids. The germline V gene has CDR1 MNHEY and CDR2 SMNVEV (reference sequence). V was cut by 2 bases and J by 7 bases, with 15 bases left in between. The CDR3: CASSLRYGQGEQYF. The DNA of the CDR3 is TGTGCCAGCAGTTTAAGGTACGGTCAGGGAGAGCAGTACTTC.

The CDR3: CASRMGPSYEQYF. The CDR3 coding sequence is TGTGCCAGCAGGATGGGGCCGTCCTACGAGCAGTACTTC. The chain recombines TRBV6-5 with TRBJ2-7, with D possibly TRBD1 on 5 matching bases. CDR1 and CDR2 from the germline V gene are MNHEY and SVGAGI. V lost 6 bases and J 1 base, leaving 10 bases between the germline ends. The CDR3 length is 13 residues.

CDR3 region: CASSPGTSGSYEQYF. The CDR3 DNA is TGTGCCAGCTCGCCCGGGACTAGCGGGAGTTACGAGCAGTACTTC. This chain uses TRBV18 with TRBJ2-7; TRBD2 matches 14 bases. This CDR3 contains 15 residues. Germline CDR1 reads KGHSH; CDR2 reads LQKENI. The V segment lost 6 bases and the J segment 4 bases; nucleotides outside the gene matches: 5. Using reference TRBV18 and TRBJ2-7 for the parts outside the CDR3, the full variable domain is NAGVMQNPRHLVRRRGQEARLRCSPMKGHSHVYWYRQLPEEGLKFMVYLQKENIIDESGMPKERFSAEFPKEGPSILRIQQVVRGDSAAYFCASSPGTSGSYEQYFGPGTRLTVT.

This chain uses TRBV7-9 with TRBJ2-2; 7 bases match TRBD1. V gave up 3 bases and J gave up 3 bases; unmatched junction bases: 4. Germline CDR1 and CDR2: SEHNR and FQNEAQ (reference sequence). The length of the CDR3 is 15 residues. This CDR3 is CASSFKGQHTGELFF. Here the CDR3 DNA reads TGTGCCAGCAGCTTTAAGGGACAGCACACCGGGGAGCTGTTTTTT.